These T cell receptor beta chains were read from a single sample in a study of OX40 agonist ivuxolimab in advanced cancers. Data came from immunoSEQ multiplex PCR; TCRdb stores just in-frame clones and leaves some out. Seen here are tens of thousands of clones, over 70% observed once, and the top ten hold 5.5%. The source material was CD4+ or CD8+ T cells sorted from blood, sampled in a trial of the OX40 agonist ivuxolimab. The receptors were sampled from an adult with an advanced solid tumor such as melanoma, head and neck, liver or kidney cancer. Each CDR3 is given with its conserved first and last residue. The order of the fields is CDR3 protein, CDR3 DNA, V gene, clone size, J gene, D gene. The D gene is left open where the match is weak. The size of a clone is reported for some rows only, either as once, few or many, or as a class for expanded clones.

CASSQPSGPEAFF	TGCGCCAGCAGCCAACCCTCGGGACCTGAAGCTTTCTTT	TRBV4-1	-	TRBJ1-1	-
CASSLPTSPFSYEQYF	TGCGCCAGCAGCCTCCCGACGTCACCCTTCTCCTACGAGCAGTACTTC	TRBV5-1	few	TRBJ2-7	-
CAANKGTGRGHNEQFF	TGTGCCGCGAACAAGGGTACCGGGAGAGGGCACAATGAGCAGTTCTTC	TRBV19	-	TRBJ2-1	-
CASNGLARTGELFF	TGTGCCAGCAATGGTCTAGCGCGGACCGGGGAGCTGTTTTTT	TRBV7-6	-	TRBJ2-2	-
CASSPGQGRYEQYF	TGCGCCAGCAGCCCCGGACAGGGAAGGTACGAGCAGTACTTC	TRBV5-1	-	TRBJ2-7	TRBD1
CASKGSHAGNTIYF	TGTGCCAGCAAGGGCAGCCACGCTGGAAACACCATATATTTT	TRBV7-9	-	TRBJ1-3	-
CASSSLDGNTIYF	TGTGCCAGCAGTTCCTTAGACGGAAACACCATATATTTT	TRBV27	-	TRBJ1-3	-
CASVPGREIHEQYF	TGTGCCAGCGTACCGGGGCGGGAGATTCACGAGCAGTACTTC	TRBV28	once	TRBJ2-7	TRBD2
CASSPTSSGRRYEQYF	TGCGCCAGCAGCCCGACGTCCAGCGGGAGACGATACGAGCAGTACTTC	TRBV4-3	-	TRBJ2-7	TRBD2
CASRPLGQATGELFF	TGTGCCAGCAGACCCCTCGGACAGGCCACCGGGGAGCTGTTTTTT	TRBV2	-	TRBJ2-2	TRBD1
CASSQAVADSNYGYTF	TGTGCCAGCAGCCAAGCCGTAGCCGACAGTAACTATGGCTACACCTTC	TRBV4-2	-	TRBJ1-2	-
CASSFPASYEQYF	TGTGCCAGCAGCTTCCCTGCCAGCTACGAGCAGTACTTC	TRBV7-9	-	TRBJ2-7	-
CASSPRQGRNTEAFF	TGTGCCAGCAGCCCTCGACAGGGGCGGAACACTGAAGCTTTCTTT	TRBV9	-	TRBJ1-1	TRBD1
CSVAVTSTDTQYF	TGCAGCGTTGCTGTGACAAGCACAGATACGCAGTATTTT	TRBV29-1	-	TRBJ2-3	-
CASSLQGFADEQFF	TGTGCCAGCAGTTTACAGGGGTTTGCGGATGAGCAGTTCTTC	TRBV6-1	-	TRBJ2-1	TRBD1
CASKTGTGNTIYF	TGTGCCAGCAAAACAGGGACGGGAAACACCATATATTTT	TRBV6-6	once	TRBJ1-3	-
CASSLGGRSNQPQHF	TGTGCCAGCAGCTTAGGAGGGCGTAGCAATCAGCCCCAGCATTTT	TRBV7-8	-	TRBJ1-5	-
CASSYRQYNEQFF	TGTGCCAGCAGCTATCGACAGTACAATGAGCAGTTCTTC	TRBV9	few	TRBJ2-1	-
CASSVGQNSGNTIYF	TGTGCCAGCAGTGTCGGACAGAACTCTGGAAACACCATATATTTT	TRBV28	-	TRBJ1-3	-
CASSSQGRDLDYGYTF	TGTGCCAGCTCTTCCCAGGGGCGCGATCTGGACTATGGCTACACCTTC	TRBV7-2	-	TRBJ1-2	-
CAWSIKGPLNIQYF	TGTGCCTGGAGTATTAAGGGACCTCTAAACATTCAGTACTTC	TRBV30	-	TRBJ2-4	-
CASSLVGPGTSYNEQFF	TGTGCCAGCAGCTTAGTAGGTCCGGGGACTTCCTACAATGAGCAGTTCTTC	TRBV7-2	-	TRBJ2-1	-
CASSLRGTSVGELFF	TGTGCCAGCAGCTTACGAGGGACTAGCGTAGGGGAGCTGTTTTTT	TRBV7-6	-	TRBJ2-2	TRBD2
CASSRGGAGDQETQYF	TGTGCCAGCAGCCGGGGAGGGGCAGGGGACCAAGAGACCCAGTACTTC	TRBV9	-	TRBJ2-5	-
CASSPGTVSYTF	TGTGCCAGTAGCCCCGGGACGGTTTCCTACACCTTC	TRBV19	-	TRBJ1-2	-
CASSLASEVGNSNQPQHF	TGTGCCAGCAGTTTGGCATCGGAGGTGGGAAATAGCAATCAGCCCCAGCATTTT	TRBV28	-	TRBJ1-5	-
CASSFSLFPLHF	TGTGCCAGCAGTTTCTCCCTTTTTCCCCTCCACTTT	TRBV28	-	TRBJ1-6	-
CSVVGTENTGELFF	TGCAGCGTTGTAGGGACAGAAAACACCGGGGAGCTGTTTTTT	TRBV29-1	-	TRBJ2-2	TRBD1
CASSYSLGPSYEQYF	TGTGCCAGCAGTTACTCGTTAGGTCCTTCCTACGAGCAGTACTTC	TRBV6-5	-	TRBJ2-7	-
CASSPLGTSGKRSEQFF	TGCGCCAGCAGCCCACTAGGGACTAGCGGGAAAAGGAGTGAGCAGTTCTTC	TRBV5-1	-	TRBJ2-1	TRBD2
CASSLGLGRGSYEQYF	TGTGCCAGCAGCTTAGGCCTCGGGCGGGGCTCCTACGAGCAGTACTTC	TRBV13	-	TRBJ2-7	-
CASSEDYNYGYTF	TGTGCCAGCAGTGAAGATTACAACTATGGCTACACCTTC	TRBV2	-	TRBJ1-2	-
CASSQDGRGARELFF	TGCGCCAGCAGCCAAGATGGCAGGGGGGCTCGGGAGCTGTTTTTT	TRBV4-1	-	TRBJ2-2	-
CASSEDGGELFF	TGTGCCAGCAGTGAAGACGGCGGGGAGCTGTTTTTT	TRBV6-1	-	TRBJ2-2	-
CASSPGQGTEAFF	TGTGCCAGCAGCCCGGGACAGGGGACTGAAGCTTTCTTT	TRBV6-6	-	TRBJ1-1	TRBD1
CASSFGGVMETQYF	TGTGCCAGCAGCTTCGGGGGCGTAATGGAGACCCAGTACTTC	TRBV7-3	-	TRBJ2-5	-
CASSHLLGGHSPLHF	TGCGCCAGCAGCCACTTGTTGGGGGGTCATTCACCCCTCCACTTT	TRBV4-1	few	TRBJ1-6	-
CASSPGSGALSYEQYF	TGTGCCAGCAGCCCAGGGTCAGGGGCCCTGTCCTACGAGCAGTACTTC	TRBV7-8	-	TRBJ2-7	-
CASSFRNSHQRYNEQFF	TGTGCCAGCAGTTTCCGGAATTCGCATCAGCGCTACAATGAGCAGTTCTTC	TRBV13	-	TRBJ2-1	-
CASSPRLAGAVSTDTQYF	TGTGCCAGCTCACCACGTCTAGCGGGAGCCGTTAGCACAGATACGCAGTATTTT	TRBV18	-	TRBJ2-3	TRBD2
CASRSGAQAKLFF	TGTGCCAGCAGGTCGGGGGCCCAGGCAAAACTGTTTTTT	TRBV6-1	-	TRBJ1-4	-
CASLPRLAGGGETQYF	TGTGCCAGCCTACCTCGACTAGCGGGAGGAGGGGAGACCCAGTACTTC	TRBV7-9	-	TRBJ2-5	TRBD2
CASSGQDNTIYF	TGTGCCAGCAGCGGACAGGATAACACCATATATTTT	TRBV9	-	TRBJ1-3	-
CASSPSRFQDEQYF	TGTGCCAGCTCACCCAGCAGGTTCCAGGACGAGCAGTACTTC	TRBV18	-	TRBJ2-7	-
CASSLAELAEETQYF	TGTGCCAGCAGCTTAGCCGAACTAGCGGAGGAGACCCAGTACTTC	TRBV7-2	once	TRBJ2-5	TRBD2
CATSRGLSGSGDEQYF	TGTGCCACCAGCAGAGGCCTTAGCGGGAGTGGGGACGAGCAGTACTTC	TRBV15	once	TRBJ2-7	TRBD2
CASSLEPPPGGPKNIQYF	TGTGCCAGCAGCTTAGAACCGCCGCCGGGAGGGCCCAAAAACATTCAGTACTTC	TRBV7-2	-	TRBJ2-4	TRBD2
CASSLIQLAKNIQYF	TGTGCCAGCAGCTTGATACAACTAGCCAAAAACATTCAGTACTTC	TRBV11-2	-	TRBJ2-4	-
CASSQGAQGLTGELFF	TGTGCCAGCAGCCAAGGAGCGCAGGGGCTCACCGGGGAGCTGTTTTTT	TRBV4-2	few	TRBJ2-2	-
CASERSGTQYF	TGTGCCAGCGAAAGGAGTGGTACGCAGTATTTT	TRBV6-5	few	TRBJ2-3	-